Presented here are 32 T cell receptor beta chains from one specimen sequenced in a study of blood T cell repertoires in COVID-19. Sequencing was performed with immunoSEQ multiplex PCR; in TCRdb, only in-frame clones are kept and a portion is missing. The sample includes roughly 120,000 clones, approximately 82% seen only once; the top ten take less than 9%. Material for sequencing was peripheral blood. These receptors were collected from a man in his 70s with active or convalescent COVID-19.

This clone was picked up one time. V and J are TRBV11-3 and TRBJ2-5; 11 bases fit TRBD1. The CDR3 is made up of 17 amino acids. With 8 bases clipped from V and 7 bases from J, the junction kept 18 bases outside the gene matches. Germline CDR1 reads SGHNT; CDR2 reads YENEEA. This chain's CDR3 is CASGYGTGTGGFGTQYF. CDR3 DNA: TGTGCCAGCGGATATGGGACCGGGACAGGGGGTTTTGGGACCCAGTACTTC.

The CDR3 sequence is CASIAGGAGELFF. CDR3 bases: TGTGCCAGTATTGCGGGAGGGGCCGGGGAGCTGTTTTTT. V gene TRBV19 combines with J gene TRBJ2-2, with 9 bases lining up with TRBD2. The germline V gene encodes CDR1 LNHDA and CDR2 SQIVND (reference sequence). This CDR3 is built from 13 residues. Losses at the gene ends were 7 bases for V and 6 bases for J; bases not matched to a gene: 3. Complete variable domain (other parts from reference TRBV19 and TRBJ2-2): DGGITQSPKYLFRKEGQNVTLSCEQNLNHDAMYWYRQDPGQGLRLIYYSQIVNDFQKGDIAEGYSVSREKKESFPLTVTSAQKNPTAFYLCASIAGGAGELFFGEGSRLTVL.

The chain's CDR3 is CASRDRTGAFYGYTF. In DNA, the CDR3 is TGTGCCAGCAGGGACCGGACAGGGGCTTTCTATGGCTACACCTTC. The rearrangement links TRBV6-5 to TRBJ1-2; 9 nucleotides line up with TRBD1. Per germline, CDR1 MNHEY and CDR2 SVGAGI. With V trimmed by 6 bases and J by 4 bases, 9 bases remained unmatched. The length of the CDR3 is 15 residues.

The rearrangement links TRBV2 to TRBJ2-1, with 11 bases that match TRBD2. In germline, CDR1 is SNHLY, CDR2 FYNNEI. Trimming removed 5 bases from V and 4 bases from J; junction bases left unmatched: 4. This CDR3 contains 15 residues. DNA for the CDR3: TGTGCCAGCAGTATAGCGGGGGGGAGGTACAATGAGCAGTTCTTC. This translates into CASSIAGGRYNEQFF.

This clone occurred a few times. V usage is TRBV6-5 and J usage is TRBJ1-2; D unresolved. This CDR3 has 13 residues. Germline-derived CDR1 and CDR2 are MNHEY and SVGAGI. V shed 5 bases and J shed 8 bases, with 15 bases lying between them. The CDR3 DNA reads as TGTGCCAGCAGTCGGGGATCGGTTGAAGGCTACACCTTC. The encoded protein is CASSRGSVEGYTF.

The V and J genes are TRBV7-3 and TRBJ2-7; TRBD1 matches 9 bases. The ends lost 2 bases at V and 3 bases at J; junction bases unmatched: 11. Germline values: CDR1 SGHTA, CDR2 FQGTGA. This CDR3 contains 17 residues. In nucleotides, the CDR3 is TGTGCCAGCAGCTTATTGCTGGGGGGACAGGGAAACTACGAGCAGTACTTC. This codes for CASSLLLGGQGNYEQYF.

This clone was counted only a few times. This chain links TRBV27 with TRBJ2-1; the match to TRBD2 covers 9 bases. V was pared by 5 bases and J by 3 bases, with 5 bases of the junction left unmatched. Germline-derived CDR1 and CDR2 are MNHEY and SMNVEV (reference sequence). The CDR3 has 15 residues. CDR3 sequence (DNA): TGTGCCAGCAGTCCCGCTAGCGGGGACTACAATGAGCAGTTCTTC. Protein: CASSPASGDYNEQFF.

The CDR3 loop is CASSAFGGAGTEAFF. The CDR3 bases are TGTGCCAGCAGCGCCTTCGGGGGGGCCGGCACTGAAGCTTTCTTT. The V call is TRBV7-2, the J call TRBJ1-1; tentative D call: TRBD1 (6 bases). The V gene lost 5 bases and the J gene lost 4 bases, with 17 bases spanning the gap. The CDR3 loop spans 15 amino acids. Germline CDR1 SGHTA, CDR2 FQGNSA. The full variable domain, completed using reference TRBV7-2 and TRBJ1-1, is GAGVSQSPSNKVTEKGKDVELRCDPISGHTALYWYRQSLGQGLEFLIYFQGNSAPDKSGLPSDRFSAERTGGSVSTLTIQRTQQEDSAVYLCASSAFGGAGTEAFFGQGTRLTVV.

This chain joins TRBV3-1 (or the pseudogene TRBV3-2) and TRBJ1-1; D remains unclear. The germline CDR1 and CDR2 sequences are LGHDT and YNNKEL (reference sequence). This CDR3 comprises 12 residues. V lost 0 bases, J lost 9 bases, and 8 bases lay in between. The CDR3 protein is CASSQEARQAFF. For the CDR3, the DNA is TGTGCCAGCAGCCAAGAGGCCAGGCAAGCTTTCTTT.

V is TRBV5-1 and J is TRBJ2-1; 12 bases match TRBD2. V gave up 2 bases and J gave up 12 bases; unmatched junction bases: 9. The CDR3 covers 15 residues. The germline V gene encodes CDR1 SGHRS and CDR2 YFSETQ. The chain's CDR3 is CASSFTTSGSEGQFF. CDR3 in DNA: TGCGCCAGCAGCTTCACGACTAGCGGGAGTGAAGGGCAGTTCTTC.

The chain combines TRBV18 with TRBJ1-3; tentatively, D is TRBD1 (5 bases). The CDR3 has 14 amino acids. Trimming left V 0 bases short and J 9 bases short, with 12 bases between. Looked up from germline, CDR1 is KGHSH and CDR2 is LQKENI. The CDR3, as DNA: TGTGCCAGCTCACCACCGGCCGGGGGAGGCACCATATATTTT. Its protein is CASSPPAGGGTIYF.

V is TRBV5-1 and J is TRBJ1-2; 7 positions match TRBD1. The V gene's germline CDR1 is SGHRS and CDR2 YFSETQ. V trimming: 4 bases; J trimming: 8 bases; junction bases outside the gene matches: 11. The CDR3 sequence is 14 residues long. The CDR3 DNA follows: TGCGCCAGCAGCATGCGAACAGGGGTGGGAGGCTACACCTTC. Protein: CASSMRTGVGGYTF.

This clone was observed a handful of times. The chain combines TRBV5-5 with TRBJ2-4, with 10 bases matching TRBD2. Losses at the gene ends were 4 bases for V and 10 bases for J; bases not matched to a gene: 8. In germline, CDR1 is SGHKS, CDR2 YYEKEE (reference sequence). The CDR3 totals 14 residues. For the CDR3, the DNA is TGTGCCAGCAGCCACCGGACTAGCGGCTCAATTCAGTACTTC. This translates into CASSHRTSGSIQYF.

V usage is TRBV29-1 and J usage is TRBJ2-2; 8 bases align to TRBD1. V shed 7 bases, J shed 0 bases, and the junction held 4 bases outside the gene matches. Germline V gene lookup returns CDR1 SQVTM and CDR2 ANQGSEA. The CDR3 is 14 residues long. This chain's CDR3 is CSAKQGANTGELFF. Here the CDR3 DNA reads TGCAGCGCGAAACAGGGGGCGAACACCGGGGAGCTGTTTTTT.

The rearrangement uses TRBV7-2 and TRBJ2-7; 10 positions agree with TRBD2. The ends lost 1 base at V and 5 bases at J; junction bases unmatched: 2. CDR1 SGHTA and CDR2 FQGNSA come from the germline V gene. This CDR3 region has 14 residues. CDR3 sequence: CASSLVGTSDEQYF. CDR3 nucleotides: TGTGCCAGCAGCTTAGTTGGGACTAGCGACGAGCAGTACTTC.

This sequence joins TRBV11-2 and TRBJ2-1; TRBD2 agrees at 11 bases. The CDR3 is 15 residues long. The ends lost 0 bases at V and 15 bases at J; junction bases unmatched: 10. Germline V gene data show CDR1 as SGHAT and CDR2 as FQNNGV. In DNA form, the CDR3 reads TGTGCCAGCAGCTTAGACCCGGGACTAGCGGCGAGCTCGTTCTTC. This sequence encodes CASSLDPGLAASSFF.

The gene calls are TRBV5-1 and TRBJ2-3; D uncertain. Deletions cut 4 bases from V and 5 bases from J, with 14 bases between. Germline CDR1 is SGHRS and CDR2 is YFSETQ. This CDR3 is built from 14 residues. CDR3: CASSPNSRGDTQYF. The CDR3 coding sequence is TGCGCCAGCAGCCCAAACTCCCGCGGAGATACGCAGTATTTT. Looking up the rest from reference TRBV5-1 and TRBJ2-3 gives the full variable domain: KAGVTQTPRYLIKTRGQQVTLSCSPISGHRSVSWYQQTPGQGLQFLFEYFSETQRNKGNFPGRFSGRQFSNSRSEMNVSTLELGDSALYLCASSPNSRGDTQYFGPGTRLTVL.

The J gene is TRBJ2-3, the V gene TRBV2; 8 bases align to TRBD1. The CDR3 is 14 amino acids. The trim removed 9 bases at V and 2 bases at J, leaving 7 bases unmatched. CDR1 is SNHLY and CDR2 is FYNNEI in the germline V gene. CDR3 loop: CASRTGIDTDTQYF. For the CDR3, the DNA is TGTGCCAGTAGGACAGGGATCGACACAGATACGCAGTATTTT.

This chain connects TRBV9 to TRBJ1-4; D is unclear. The germline V gene has CDR1 SGDLS and CDR2 YYNGEE. The CDR3 has 15 amino acids. Trimming removed 4 bases at V and 7 bases at J, with 17 bases between. The CDR3 bases are TGTGCCAGCAGCCCCTGGGGAGGGTTTGGTGAAAAACTGTTTTTT. This encodes CASSPWGGFGEKLFF.

Many counts were recorded for this clone. The genes are TRBV4-3 and TRBJ1-5; D uncertain. Per the germline V gene, CDR1 is LGHNA and CDR2 is YSLEER. V was clipped by 0 bases and J by 5 bases, with 11 bases between them. The CDR3 sequence is 15 residues long. The CDR3 DNA sequence: TGCGCCAGCAGCCAAGATCTAATAACCCATCAGCCCCAGCATTTT. Its protein is CASSQDLITHQPQHF.

About this clone: At one end the junction does not follow the germline gene, possibly because of a read error. The rearrangement uses TRBV7-8 and TRBJ2-7; 7 bases agree with TRBD2. CDR3 size: 13 residues. CDR1 and CDR2 from the germline V gene are SGHVS and FQNEAQ. The CDR3 is CASSLGEGTAHVF. DNA for the CDR3: TGTGCCAGCAGCTTAGGGGAGGGGACCGCTCACGTCTTC.

The J gene is TRBJ1-2, the V gene TRBV12-5; D not resolved. The CDR3 is made up of 15 amino acids. Germline loops: CDR1 LGHNT, CDR2 FRNRAP. V lost 0 bases and J lost 3, with 11 bases in between. The CDR3 reads CASGLVRDNDYGYTF. CDR3 in DNA: TGTGCTAGTGGTTTGGTAAGAGACAATGACTATGGCTACACCTTC.

The chain joins TRBV2 to TRBJ1-1; D is perhaps TRBD1 (5 bases). Germline V gene lookup returns CDR1 SNHLY and CDR2 FYNNEI. This CDR3 is 15 amino acids long. V lost 6 bases and J 0 bases, leaving 14 bases between the germline ends. CDR3 in amino acids: CASRNEGTMNTEAFF. The CDR3 nucleotides read TGTGCCAGCAGGAACGAGGGGACTATGAACACTGAAGCTTTCTTT.

This rearrangement joins TRBV19 to TRBJ2-2; the match to TRBD1 covers 8 bases. Germline V CDR1 and CDR2: LNHDA, SQIVND (reference sequence). The CDR3 covers 16 residues. V shed 5 bases, J shed 5 bases, and the junction held 10 bases outside the gene matches. The CDR3 loop reads CASSPLGQGGTGELFF. The CDR3 coding sequence is TGTGCCAGTAGTCCGCTCGGACAGGGAGGAACCGGGGAGCTGTTTTTT.

This chain joins TRBV5-1 and TRBJ2-6; TRBD2 aligns across 7 bases. The V gene end was trimmed by 0 bases and the J gene end by 0 bases; junction bases not matched to a gene: 9. Germline CDR1 and CDR2: SGHRS and YFSETQ. This CDR3 comprises 19 residues. This CDR3 is CASSLDGRPPYSGANVLTF. The CDR3 DNA reads TGCGCCAGCAGCTTGGACGGGAGGCCTCCCTACTCTGGGGCCAACGTCCTGACTTTC. Supplemented by reference TRBV5-1 and TRBJ2-6, the full variable domain reads KAGVTQTPRYLIKTRGQQVTLSCSPISGHRSVSWYQQTPGQGLQFLFEYFSETQRNKGNFPGRFSGRQFSNSRSEMNVSTLELGDSALYLCASSLDGRPPYSGANVLTFGAGSRLTVL.

This clone was observed once. The rearrangement joins TRBV25-1 to TRBJ1-1, with 7 bases fitting TRBD1. After removal of 4 bases from V and 7 bases from J, the junction contained 21 bases not matched to a gene. The CDR3 runs to 18 residues. Germline V CDR1 and CDR2: MGHDK, SYGVNS. CDR3 in amino acids: CASSVSPLERQGVVEAFF. CDR3 DNA sequence: TGTGCCAGCAGTGTCTCACCCCTCGAACGACAGGGAGTAGTTGAAGCTTTCTTT.

The chain uses TRBV5-5 and TRBJ1-1; D possibly corresponds to TRBD1 (6 bases). The CDR3 has 15 amino acids. The V end lost 3 bases, the J end lost 3 bases, and 15 bases lay between the germline ends. Per the germline V gene, CDR1 is SGHKS and CDR2 is YYEKEE (reference sequence). In nucleotides, the CDR3 is TGTGCCAGCAGCTCCCAATCACAGGGAGACACTGAAGCTTTCTTT. This sequence encodes CASSSQSQGDTEAFF.

This clone is a singleton in its sample. This chain links TRBV13 with TRBJ1-2; D is possibly TRBD1 (5 bases). Germline lookup yields CDR1 PRHDT and CDR2 FYEKMQ (reference sequence). The CDR3 is made up of 14 amino acids. Trimming removed 5 bases from V and 2 bases from J, with 12 bases in between. CDR3 DNA sequence: TGTGCCAGCAGCCCTACGGACACCAACTATGGCTACACCTTC. This sequence encodes CASSPTDTNYGYTF.

V gene TRBV3-1 (or the pseudogene TRBV3-2) combines with J gene TRBJ1-3; D gene unclear. V was shortened by 4 bases and J by 6 bases, with 7 bases between the two germline ends. The germline V gene has CDR1 LGHDT and CDR2 YNNKEL (reference sequence). The length of the CDR3 is 12 residues. The CDR3 loop is CASSLKLNTIYF. The CDR3 nucleotides read TGTGCCAGCAGCCTTAAATTAAACACCATATATTTT.

This clone occurred once. This chain uses TRBV20-1 with TRBJ1-2, with D uncertain. Trimming stripped 1 base from V and 8 bases from J, with 8 bases between. The CDR3 sequence is 11 residues long. CDR1 DFQATT and CDR2 SNEGSKA come from the germline V gene (reference sequence). The CDR3 protein is CSARVSPGYTF. The DNA of the CDR3 is TGCAGTGCTAGAGTTAGTCCCGGCTACACCTTC.

The V and J genes are TRBV6-6 and TRBJ2-1, with 13 bases fitting TRBD2. The length of the CDR3 is 15 residues. Germline CDR1 and CDR2: MNHNY and SVGAGI (reference sequence). V shed 7 bases and J 10 bases; nucleotides not matched to a gene: 10. CDR3 sequence: CASTLLAGGPGEQFF. CDR3 DNA sequence: TGTGCCAGCACCCTACTAGCGGGAGGGCCTGGCGAGCAGTTCTTC.

This clone was seen many times. V usage is TRBV5-5 and J usage is TRBJ2-1, with D perhaps TRBD2 (6 bases). Germline CDR1 is SGHKS and CDR2 is YYEKEE (reference sequence). This CDR3 spans 16 amino acids. The V end was cut by 0 bases, the J end by 0 bases, with 10 bases between. The CDR3 sequence: CASSLGLASSYNEQFF. In DNA form, the CDR3 reads TGTGCCAGCAGCTTGGGCCTAGCGAGCTCCTACAATGAGCAGTTCTTC. The full variable domain, its missing parts supplied by reference TRBV5-5 and TRBJ2-1, is DAGVTQSPTHLIKTRGQQVTLRCSPISGHKSVSWYQQVLGQGPQFIFQYYEKEERGRGNFPDRFSARQFPNYSSELNVNALLLGDSALYLCASSLGLASSYNEQFFGPGTRLTVL.